What follows are 25 T cell receptor beta chains derived from one specimen sequenced in a study of blood T cell repertoires in COVID-19. Clones were read by immunoSEQ multiplex PCR, and TCRdb kept only the in-frame ones, dropping some. In the table there are about 380,000 clones, around 87% of which are singletons. The sequencing sample was made of PBMCs or T cells enriched from blood (not recorded which). The receptors shown here come from a man aged 25 to 45 who had recovered from COVID-19.

The rearrangement joins TRBV7-8 to TRBJ2-3, with TRBD1 matching over 7 bases. Germline CDR1 SGHVS, CDR2 FQNEAQ. The CDR3 runs to 16 residues. V was pared by 5 bases and J by 14 bases, with 22 bases of the junction left unmatched. Here the CDR3 DNA reads TGTGCCAGCAGCCCTCGGCCCAGGGGGTCGTCATACGGCGTGTATTTT. This codes for CASSPRPRGSSYGVYF.

The chain couples TRBV6-5 to TRBJ1-4; 7 bases match TRBD1. The germline gives CDR1 MNHEY, CDR2 SVGAGI. Losses at the gene ends were 5 bases for V and 7 bases for J; bases not matched to a gene: 10. This CDR3 is 15 amino acids long. The CDR3 sequence is CASSLTGAAGEKLFF. DNA of the CDR3: TGTGCCAGCAGTCTTACAGGGGCGGCTGGTGAAAAACTGTTTTTT.

V is TRBV5-1 and J is TRBJ1-1; no clear D. V lost 0 bases and J lost 0, with 18 bases in between. This CDR3 comprises 18 residues. CDR1 is SGHRS, CDR2 YFSETQ, per germline. CDR3 sequence (DNA): TGCGCCAGCAGCTTGGCCGGTTCCGAGGGTTTCCTGAACACTGAAGCTTTCTTT. Its translation: CASSLAGSEGFLNTEAFF.

The chain recombines TRBV18 with TRBJ1-1, with 7 positions matching TRBD1. The CDR3 extends over 12 amino acids. Germline V gives CDR1 KGHSH, CDR2 LQKENI. Losses at the gene ends were 6 bases for V and 4 bases for J; bases not matched to a gene: 2. The CDR3, as DNA: TGTGCCAGCTCCCAGGGGGGCACTGAAGCTTTCTTT. This codes for CASSQGGTEAFF.

The rearrangement links TRBV30 to TRBJ2-7; 7 bases agree with TRBD2. The V and J ends lost 3 bases and 6 bases, in that order; junction bases with no gene match: 8. The CDR3 extends over 13 amino acids. Germline V CDR1 and CDR2: GTSNPN, SVGIG (reference sequence). CDR3 protein: CAWRGGSTGEQYF. The DNA for the CDR3 is TGTGCCTGGAGGGGCGGGAGTACCGGCGAGCAGTACTTC. Based on the CDR3 plus reference TRBV30 and TRBJ2-7, the full variable domain is SQTIHQWPATLVQPVGSPLSLECTVEGTSNPNLYWYRQAAGRGLQLLFYSVGIGQISSEVPQNLSASRPQDRQFILSSKKLLLSDSGFYLCAWRGGSTGEQYFGPGTRLTVT.

The chain recombines TRBV6-5 with TRBJ1-4, with D unclear. Germline V gene data show CDR1 as MNHEY and CDR2 as SVGAGI. The CDR3 runs to 14 residues. Trimming left V 4 bases short and J 6 bases short, with 12 bases between. The CDR3 DNA follows: TGTGCCAGCAGTTCTACCGGGAGAGATGAAAAACTGTTTTTT. Protein product: CASSSTGRDEKLFF.

J is TRBJ1-1 and V is TRBV19; tentatively, D is TRBD1 (5 bases). Germline CDR1 is LNHDA and CDR2 is SQIVND (reference sequence). Trimming left V 6 bases short and J 1 base short, with 12 bases between. The CDR3 runs to 14 residues. CDR3 residues: CASSFLTGNTEAFF. CDR3 bases: TGTGCCAGTAGCTTCCTCACAGGGAACACTGAAGCTTTCTTT.

The CDR3 coding sequence is TGTGCCACCAGCAGACCCGGGACAGGGGTTCCCGGGGAGCTGTTTTTT. It translates to CATSRPGTGVPGELFF. This chain connects TRBV15 to TRBJ2-2, with 10 nucleotides matching TRBD1. Looked up from germline, CDR1 is LNHNV and CDR2 is YYDKDF (reference sequence). Trimming cost V 2 bases and J 6 bases; bases outside gene matches: 6. This CDR3 spans 16 amino acids.

The chain uses TRBV19 and TRBJ1-2; perhaps TRBD1 as D (6 bases). The CDR3 spans 17 residues. Germline CDR1 is LNHDA and CDR2 is SQIVND (reference sequence). The V end was cut by 1 base, the J end by 0 bases, with 15 bases between. The CDR3 here is CASSIARGASANYGYTF. The CDR3 region has the DNA TGTGCCAGTAGTATAGCTCGGGGGGCGTCAGCTAACTATGGCTACACCTTC.

On this clone: The same CDR3 is also encoded by other DNA sequences in this sample. The J gene is TRBJ1-5, the V gene TRBV7-2; D perhaps matches TRBD1 (5 bases). The CDR3 is made up of 14 amino acids. Trimming left V 1 base short and J 2 bases short, with 6 bases between. Germline V gene lookup returns CDR1 SGHTA and CDR2 FQGNSA. CDR3 nucleotide sequence: TGTGCCAGCAGCTTAGGCAGGGGCAATCAGCCCCAGCATTTT. Translated, it gives CASSLGRGNQPQHF. The variable domain in full, with the rest retrieved from reference TRBV7-2 and TRBJ1-5, is GAGVSQSPSNKVTEKGKDVELRCDPISGHTALYWYRQSLGQGLEFLIYFQGNSAPDKSGLPSDRFSAERTGGSVSTLTIQRTQQEDSAVYLCASSLGRGNQPQHFGDGTRLSIL.

This sequence joins TRBV6-5 and TRBJ1-2; no reliable D call. CDR1 MNHEY and CDR2 SVGAGI come from the germline V gene. V gave up 2 bases and J gave up 6 bases, with 13 bases separating them. This CDR3 has 14 amino acids. CDR3 DNA: TGTGCCAGCAGTTACGGAGGCAGATGGCATGGCTACACCTTC. It yields the protein CASSYGGRWHGYTF.

The chain recombines TRBV5-6 with TRBJ1-1; D possibly corresponds to TRBD1 (5 bases). Germline CDR1 reads SGHDT; CDR2 reads YYEEEE. The CDR3 sequence is 16 residues long. With 3 bases removed from V and 3 bases from J, the gap between germline ends came to 18 bases. Here the CDR3 DNA reads TGTGCCAGCAGCTGGGGAGGAGGGGTCTCGGACACTGAAGCTTTCTTT. Amino acids: CASSWGGGVSDTEAFF.

V gene TRBV2 combines with J gene TRBJ2-1, with a possible D match to TRBD1 (6 bases). CDR1 SNHLY and CDR2 FYNNEI come from the germline V gene. V lost 10 bases to trimming and J lost 10 bases, with 17 bases between them. The CDR3 extends over 12 amino acids. Here the CDR3 DNA reads TGTGCCAAAGGGACACGGCCTTTCGAGCAGTTCTTC. This encodes CAKGTRPFEQFF.

This rearrangement joins TRBV18 to TRBJ1-1, with D unresolved. Trimming took 0 bases from V and 5 from J, leaving 4 bases between them. Germline-derived CDR1 and CDR2 are KGHSH and LQKENI. The CDR3 has 12 residues. The CDR3 sequence is CASSPPYTEAFF. The CDR3 DNA reads TGTGCCAGCTCACCACCGTATACTGAAGCTTTCTTT.

In its sample, this clone was seen once. V is TRBV7-9 and J is TRBJ2-3; 12 positions match TRBD2. Germline CDR1 reads SEHNR; CDR2 reads FQNEAQ (reference sequence). V lost 4 bases and J lost 6; bases outside the gene matches: 8. This CDR3 is built from 16 residues. CDR3 protein: CASSSRTSGEVDTQYF. DNA for the CDR3: TGTGCCAGCAGCTCTCGGACTAGCGGGGAGGTGGATACGCAGTATTTT.

The gene calls are TRBV27 and TRBJ1-2; unclear D gene. The CDR3 length is 16 residues. In germline, CDR1 is MNHEY, CDR2 SMNVEV (reference sequence). The V gene lost 5 bases and the J gene lost 0 bases, with 16 bases spanning the gap. The CDR3 bases are TGTGCCAGCAGTCTTACCTCCCAGATGGCTAACTATGGCTACACCTTC. It encodes CASSLTSQMANYGYTF.

The gene calls are TRBV9 and TRBJ2-3, with 7 bases matching TRBD1. Trimming at V came to 2 bases and at J to 4 bases, leaving 10 bases not matched to a gene. Germline V gives CDR1 SGDLS, CDR2 YYNGEE. CDR3 size: 16 residues. The CDR3 sequence is CASSVTGALRPDTQYF. CDR3 nucleotide sequence: TGTGCCAGCAGCGTTACAGGGGCCCTCCGGCCAGATACGCAGTATTTT.

The chain joins TRBV6-5 to TRBJ2-1; 14 bases fit TRBD2. Trimming took 5 bases from V and 10 from J; bases not matched to a gene: 4. The CDR3 is made up of 14 amino acids. Germline V gives CDR1 MNHEY, CDR2 SVGAGI. This CDR3 reads CASSQRTSGGEQFF. CDR3 nucleotides: TGTGCCAGCAGTCAGAGGACTAGCGGGGGGGAGCAGTTCTTC.

This chain joins TRBV15 and TRBJ1-2, with 7 bases identical to TRBD1. This CDR3 comprises 15 residues. Trimming cost V 0 bases and J 4 bases; bases outside gene matches: 5. Germline V gene data show CDR1 as LNHNV and CDR2 as YYDKDF (reference sequence). Here the CDR3 DNA reads TGTGCCACCAGCAGAGATTCGGGACAGATCTATGGCTACACCTTC. Translating gives CATSRDSGQIYGYTF.

J is TRBJ2-4 and V is TRBV19, with TRBD1 as a possible D gene (5 bases). The CDR3 length is 14 residues. Germline lookup yields CDR1 LNHDA and CDR2 SQIVND (reference sequence). Trimming cost V 7 bases and J 0 bases, with 10 bases left between them. CDR3 coding DNA: TGTGCCAGTACCCTAGGGGTAGCCAAAAACATTCAGTACTTC. It specifies CASTLGVAKNIQYF.

The V and J genes are TRBV12-3 or TRBV12-4 and TRBJ1-5; 10 bases line up with TRBD1. The CDR3 consists of 13 residues. J lost 7 bases, V lost 6 bases, and 3 bases had no gene match. CDR3 residues: CASSWDRGQPQHF. The CDR3 region has the DNA TGTGCCAGCAGCTGGGACAGGGGACAGCCCCAGCATTTT.

The chain is built from TRBV29-1 and TRBJ1-1; 7 bases are shared with TRBD1. V gave up 6 bases and J gave up 1 base; unmatched junction bases: 2. This CDR3 spans 12 amino acids. The germline CDR1 and CDR2 sequences are SQVTM and ANQGSEA. CDR3 residues: CSVRTGNTEAFF. The CDR3 nucleotides are TGCAGCGTCCGGACAGGGAACACTGAAGCTTTCTTT. The full variable domain, its missing parts supplied by reference TRBV29-1 and TRBJ1-1, is SAVISQKPSRDICQRGTSLTIQCQVDSQVTMMFWYRQQPGQSLTLIATANQGSEATYESGFVIDKFPISRPNLTFSTLTVSNMSPEDSSIYLCSVRTGNTEAFFGQGTRLTVV.

This clone has only one observation. V is TRBV29-1 and J is TRBJ1-2; the match to TRBD1 covers 9 bases. Per germline, CDR1 SQVTM and CDR2 ANQGSEA. The junction had 13 bases not matched to a gene; V was cut back by 8 bases and J by 0 bases. The CDR3 consists of 16 residues. This chain's CDR3 is CSSTSGQGPSNYGYTF. CDR3 in DNA: TGCAGCTCCACTTCGGGACAGGGCCCTTCTAACTATGGCTACACCTTC.

The chain couples TRBV5-1 to TRBJ1-1; no firm D call. Between the trimmed V and J ends, which lost 4 bases and 4 bases, there was a span of 17 bases. There are 15 residues in the CDR3. CDR1 is SGHRS and CDR2 is YFSETQ in the germline V gene. The CDR3 loop is CASSPNGPRATEAFF. The CDR3 nucleotides are TGCGCCAGCAGCCCCAATGGTCCGAGGGCCACTGAAGCTTTCTTT.

The J gene is TRBJ2-2, the V gene TRBV19; D uncertain. This CDR3 has 13 amino acids. Germline loops: CDR1 LNHDA, CDR2 SQIVND (reference sequence). Deletions cut 3 bases from V and 5 bases from J, with 7 bases between. In DNA form, the CDR3 reads TGTGCCAGTAGTATTGGCTTTACCGGGGAGCTGTTTTTT. Translated: CASSIGFTGELFF.